The present TCR beta chain was sequenced within a study of a mutant IDH1 vaccine in newly diagnosed glioma. Remarks on this clone: Its antigen remains unknown.

Time point: week 35, safety follow-up. Vaccination used 300 ug of mutant IDH1 20-mer peptide per dose, with topical imiquimod. Assay: immunoSEQ multiplex PCR; the TCRdb copy retains only in-frame clones and omits some. This sample yields around 57,000 clones, of which 84% are seen a single time; about 4.6% belongs to the top ten. Germline CDR1 and CDR2: SNHLY and FYNNEI. V was clipped by 4 bases and J by 5 bases; unmatched bases: 5. The CDR3 runs 14 residues. The chain couples TRBV2 to TRBJ1-1; 9 bases align to TRBD1. The source material was PBMCs, sampled from a glioma patient whose treatment included an IDH1 peptide vaccine. The source is a young man with glioma. DNA for the CDR3: TGTGCCAGCAGTGCGAACGGACAGGGGACTGAAGCTTTCTTT. The encoded protein is CASSANGQGTEAFF.